Listed here are 9 T cell receptor beta chains from one sample, sequenced in a study of T cell responses to AZD1222 COVID-19 vaccine (dated by TCRdb to the early 2020s). Library preparation used the immunoSEQ multiplex PCR assay. Not all clones reach the TCRdb copy of this immuneACCESS table, which keeps in-frame sequences only. Checked studies attribute under half of the gap to unresolved V genes and leave the rest unexplained. The sample table holds around 110,000 clones, of which roughly 84% were seen once. Of the sample, around 7% falls within the top ten clones. The intended sense of this specimen's time point label: baseline before first vaccination. The specimen comprised peripheral blood, sampled on day 0 of AZD1222 vaccination. The source is an adult in good health.

The rearrangement joins TRBV27 to TRBJ1-1, with 10 bases aligning to TRBD1. With 3 bases clipped from V and 7 bases from J, the junction kept 5 bases outside the gene matches. Germline values: CDR1 MNHEY, CDR2 SMNVEV (reference sequence). The CDR3 consists of 14 residues. The CDR3 is CASSFGTGVGEAFF. The CDR3 bases are TGTGCCAGCAGTTTCGGGACAGGGGTCGGTGAAGCTTTCTTT.

V gene TRBV4-1 combines with J gene TRBJ1-2; tentative D call: TRBD1 (6 bases). The CDR3 contains 15 residues. Deletions cut 0 bases from V and 6 bases from J, with 14 bases between. The germline V gene has CDR1 MGHRA and CDR2 YSYEKL. The CDR3 protein is CASSQDRTDRDGYTF. The CDR3 DNA reads TGCGCCAGCAGCCAAGACAGGACAGATAGAGATGGCTACACCTTC.

The CDR3 region has the DNA TGTGCCAGCAGTTATTGGGAGGAGGCTAACTATGGCTACACCTTC. Translation: CASSYWEEANYGYTF. The rearrangement joins TRBV28 to TRBJ1-2; no definite D call. V dropped 4 bases and J dropped 0 bases, with 12 bases sitting between them. The CDR3 sequence is 15 residues long. Germline CDR1 is MDHEN and CDR2 is SYDVKM.

This clone has at least ten counts. V and J are TRBV7-9 and TRBJ1-2; 10 positions match TRBD1. CDR1 and CDR2 (germline): SEHNR, FQNEAQ (reference sequence). The CDR3 runs to 18 residues. V gave up 4 bases and J gave up 4 bases; unmatched junction bases: 15. CDR3 bases: TGTGCCAGCAGCTCAATCGGGGACAGGGGCCCAACCCCCTATGGCTACACCTTC. This gives the protein CASSSIGDRGPTPYGYTF.

This clone showed up just a few times. The J gene is TRBJ2-7, the V gene TRBV6-5; 9 bases are a match to TRBD1. CDR1 and CDR2 from the germline V gene are MNHEY and SVGAGI. This CDR3 is built from 12 residues. The junction had 6 bases not matched to a gene; V was cut back by 11 bases and J by 4 bases. CDR3 residues: CAGGQGGYEQYF. CDR3 DNA sequence: TGTGCCGGGGGACAGGGAGGGTACGAGCAGTACTTC.

The chain employs TRBV20-1 and TRBJ2-7; 7 positions agree with TRBD2. J lost 4 bases, V lost 6 bases, and 3 bases had no gene match. The CDR3 covers 11 residues. CDR1 DFQATT and CDR2 SNEGSKA come from the germline V gene (reference sequence). CDR3 amino acids: CSALRGYEQYF. Here the CDR3 DNA reads TGCAGTGCCTTGCGGGGGTACGAGCAGTACTTC.

This clone has only a few counts. The rearrangement uses TRBV28 and TRBJ1-3; 7 bases align to TRBD1. Germline lookup yields CDR1 MDHEN and CDR2 SYDVKM. V was clipped by 4 bases and J by 0 bases; unmatched bases: 12. This CDR3 contains 18 residues. The CDR3 reads CASSWGRAGQRSGNTIYF. CDR3 in DNA: TGTGCCAGCAGTTGGGGGCGGGCGGGACAGCGCTCTGGAAACACCATATATTTT.

The chain links TRBV9 to TRBJ2-3; 7 bases align to TRBD2. The length of the CDR3 is 16 residues. CDR1 and CDR2 (germline): SGDLS, YYNGEE. Trimming at V came to 0 bases and at J to 0 bases, leaving 4 bases not matched to a gene. CDR3 residues: CASSVGLAASTDTQYF. The CDR3 coding sequence is TGTGCCAGCAGCGTAGGGCTAGCGGCTAGCACAGATACGCAGTATTTT.

The genes are TRBV5-6 and TRBJ1-5; D possibly corresponds to TRBD1 (6 bases). V dropped 0 bases and J dropped 3 bases, with 13 bases sitting between them. CDR3 length equals 16 residues. Germline values: CDR1 SGHDT, CDR2 YYEEEE. The CDR3 coding sequence is TGTGCCAGCAGCTTGGCTTCAGGGGTCTCCAATCAGCCCCAGCATTTT. Amino acid sequence: CASSLASGVSNQPQHF.